These 10 T cell receptor beta chains were all obtained from the same sample, sequenced in a study of glioma-infiltrating T cells (dated by TCRdb to the mid-2010s). Data came from an Illumina MiSeq. The iRepertoire nested amplicon-rescue multiplex PCR (arm-PCR) platform was used to amplify TCR alpha and beta CDR3 regions from RNA. TCRdb trimmed public reads at Q25 via fastp, called clones via MiXCR and kept in-frame beta chains. CDR3 protein duplicates are merged, each entry listing the most common genes and DNA. The sample contains tens of thousands of distinct CDR3 sequences, less than 30% of them found a single time. 5.5% to 7.5% of the sample is taken by the ten largest. Sequenced input: glioma tissue, nonneoplastic brain tissue, or PBMCs (not recorded which). All receptors come from a human donor with low-grade glioma or glioblastoma, undergoing nonglioma brain surgery, or in good health (not recorded which).

This clonotype was recorded many times. The chain joins TRBV19 to TRBJ1-1; possibly TRBD1 for D (5 bases). This CDR3 has 14 residues. The germline V and J ends were trimmed by 9 bases and 1 base, with 15 bases remaining between them. Germline V CDR1 and CDR2: LNHDA, SQIVND (reference sequence). The CDR3 here is CASRAGTPNTEAFF. CDR3 DNA: TGTGCCAGCAGAGCCGGGACGCCGAACACTGAAGCTTTCTTT.

The chain links TRBV7-8 to TRBJ2-2; D perhaps matches TRBD2 (6 bases). V lost 0 bases to trimming and J lost 1 base, with 9 bases between them. Germline V CDR1 and CDR2: SGHVS, FQNEAQ. The length of the CDR3 is 16 residues. In DNA, the CDR3 is TGTGCCAGCAGCTTAGCGCCGGGGGTGAACACCGGGGAGCTGTTTTTT. Translating it yields CASSLAPGVNTGELFF.

This clonotype was observed many times. At one end, the junction sequence differs from germline, possibly due to a read error. J is TRBJ2-3 and V is TRBV6-2 or TRBV6-3; D unclear. This CDR3 has 14 residues. Per the germline V gene, CDR1 is MNHEY and CDR2 is SVGEGT. As DNA, the CDR3 is TGTGCCAGTAGTTTCAATGAGGAAGTCCATACGCAGTATTTT. Its protein is CASSFNEEVHTQYF.

There are a few counts of this clonotype. The CDR3 reads CASSESIRSPGEETQYF. The CDR3 coding sequence is TGCGCCAGCAGTGAGTCGATCCGTTCTCCGGGAGAAGAGACCCAGTACTTC. The chain recombines TRBV10-1 with TRBJ2-5, with a tentative D call TRBD2 (6 bases). The V end lost 0 bases, the J end lost 3 bases, and 17 bases lay between the germline ends. This CDR3 has 17 residues. Germline V gene lookup returns CDR1 WNHNN and CDR2 SYGVQD (reference sequence).

This clonotype was counted ten times or more. The DNA for the CDR3 is TGTGCCAGCAGCTCCGCCGGGACAGCCTATGGCTACACCTTC. Its translation: CASSSAGTAYGYTF. The chain is built from TRBV7-2 and TRBJ1-2; 7 nucleotides align to TRBD1. CDR1 SGHTA and CDR2 FQGNSA come from the germline V gene. Trimming cost V 4 bases and J 4 bases; bases outside gene matches: 6. The CDR3 covers 14 residues.

On this clonotype itself: Just one base apart from a much larger clone, this may be a read error. The chain uses TRBV7-2 and TRBJ2-1; a possible D gene is TRBD2 (6 bases). From germline, CDR1 is SGHTA and CDR2 FQGNSA. This CDR3 is built from 16 residues. Here the CDR3 DNA reads TGTGCCAGCAGCCACCCTTTAGGTGGGAGGTACAACGAGCAGTTCTTC. Translation: CASSHPLGGRYNEQFF.

This clonotype showed up many times. This chain's CDR3 is CASKETSGGAWEQYF. Here the CDR3 DNA reads TGTGCCAGCAAAGAAACTAGCGGGGGGGCCTGGGAGCAGTACTTC. The V call is TRBV27, the J call TRBJ2-7; 13 positions match TRBD2. After removal of 7 bases from V and 7 bases from J, the junction contained 10 bases not matched to a gene. The CDR3 has 15 amino acids. Looked up from germline, CDR1 is MNHEY and CDR2 is SMNVEV (reference sequence).

This chain connects TRBV5-1 to TRBJ2-3, with 7 bases fitting TRBD1. Trimming removed 1 base from V and 4 bases from J; junction bases left unmatched: 12. The CDR3 runs 17 residues. In germline, CDR1 is SGHRS, CDR2 YFSETQ. CDR3 sequence: CASSLMIGGNWADTQYF. Here the CDR3 DNA reads TGCGCCAGCAGCTTGATGATAGGGGGCAATTGGGCAGATACGCAGTATTTT. The entire variable domain, with the rest obtained from reference TRBV5-1 and TRBJ2-3, is as follows: KAGVTQTPRYLIKTRGQQVTLSCSPISGHRSVSWYQQTPGQGLQFLFEYFSETQRNKGNFPGRFSGRQFSNSRSEMNVSTLELGDSALYLCASSLMIGGNWADTQYFGPGTRLTVL.

There are many counts of this clonotype. The CDR3 protein is CASSTSTGSRGYTF. CDR3 coding DNA: TGTGCCAGCAGCACCTCAACAGGGTCTCGTGGCTACACCTTC. This chain joins TRBV11-2 and TRBJ1-2, with D possibly being TRBD1 (6 bases). Germline values: CDR1 SGHAT, CDR2 FQNNGV. V lost 5 bases and J 7 bases, leaving 17 bases between the germline ends. This CDR3 has 14 residues. Full variable domain (remainder filled in from reference TRBV11-2 and TRBJ1-2): EAGVAQSPRYKIIEKRQSVAFWCNPISGHATLYWYQQILGQGPKLLIQFQNNGVVDDSQLPKDRFSAERLKGVDSTLKIQPAKLEDSAVYLCASSTSTGSRGYTFGSGTRLTVV.

The V and J genes are TRBV5-1 and TRBJ2-4, with 7 positions matching TRBD2. Losses at the gene ends were 1 base for V and 8 bases for J; bases not matched to a gene: 3. The CDR3 is made up of 13 amino acids. The germline CDR1 and CDR2 sequences are SGHRS and YFSETQ. CDR3 residues: CASSLPGGDIQYF. DNA of the CDR3: TGCGCCAGCAGCTTGCCGGGAGGAGACATTCAGTACTTC.